Sequencing of this T cell receptor beta chain was carried out in a study of OX40 agonist ivuxolimab in advanced cancers. Some clones are missing from TCRdb's copy, which holds only in-frame ones; the method was immunoSEQ multiplex PCR. The top ten clones hold around 0.5% of a sample with around 80,000 clones, roughly 87% of them seen once. The count of this clone is one. There are 13 residues in the CDR3. The germline gives CDR1 GTSNPN, CDR2 SVGIG (reference sequence). V was clipped by 4 bases and J by 6 bases; unmatched bases: 5. The material was CD4+ or CD8+ T cells sorted from blood, obtained in a trial of the OX40 agonist ivuxolimab. This clonotype was sampled from an adult with an advanced solid tumor such as melanoma, head and neck, liver or kidney cancer. The gene calls are TRBV30 and TRBJ2-3, with 9 bases lining up with TRBD1. CDR3 nucleotides: TGTGCCTGGAACAGGGGGCCCGGGGATACGCAGTATTTT. It yields the protein CAWNRGPGDTQYF.